These 9 T cell receptor beta chains were sequenced from one sample in a study of T cell repertoires in cytomegalovirus infection (dated by TCRdb to about 2019). TCRdb names Illumina HiSeq 1500 as the instrument used. The raw public data were reprocessed by TCRdb itself: fastp quality trimming at Q25, MiXCR clonotype calling, in-frame beta chains only. Rows matching on CDR3 protein sequence are summarized as one entry with the most common DNA and genes. The sample table shows 250,000 to 300,000 distinct CDR3 sequences, and roughly 26% are seen once. The top ten constitute approximately 15% of the sample. Material: PBMCs. Receptor source: a human donor in good health (CMV status not recorded). Some clones in this sample may be carry-over from other donors' samples.

This clonotype showed up many times. V and J are TRBV7-3 and TRBJ2-1; D is perhaps TRBD1 (7 bases). The CDR3 consists of 18 residues. Per the germline V gene, CDR1 is SGHTA and CDR2 is FQGTGA. V gave up 4 bases and J gave up 5 bases, with 24 bases separating them. The DNA for the CDR3 is TGTGCCAGCAGCTCTATATCCCTCGCGGGCAGGGGGGACAATGAGCAGTTCTTC. This encodes CASSSISLAGRGDNEQFF.

V is TRBV6-5 and J is TRBJ2-1; TRBD2 matches at 11 bases. V lost 0 bases and J lost 6; bases outside the gene matches: 4. Germline loops: CDR1 MNHEY, CDR2 SVGAGI. The CDR3 has 16 amino acids. CDR3 nucleotide sequence: TGTGCCAGCAGTTACTCGGCTAGCGGGGGGCTCAATGAGCAGTTCTTC. It codes for CASSYSASGGLNEQFF.

This clonotype occurred many times. This chain joins TRBV29-1 and TRBJ1-5, with D possibly being TRBD1 (6 bases). The CDR3 sequence is 13 residues long. V lost 6 bases to trimming and J lost 1 base, with 10 bases between them. Germline V gives CDR1 SQVTM, CDR2 ANQGSEA. CDR3: CSVAGTSNQPQHF. CDR3 bases: TGCAGCGTCGCCGGGACAAGCAATCAGCCCCAGCATTTT. The variable domain in full, with the rest retrieved from reference TRBV29-1 and TRBJ1-5, is SAVISQKPSRDICQRGTSLTIQCQVDSQVTMMFWYRQQPGQSLTLIATANQGSEATYESGFVIDKFPISRPNLTFSTLTVSNMSPEDSSIYLCSVAGTSNQPQHFGDGTRLSIL.

J is TRBJ2-3 and V is TRBV19, with a possible D match to TRBD2 (5 bases). Looked up from germline, CDR1 is LNHDA and CDR2 is SQIVND (reference sequence). This CDR3 comprises 15 residues. Trimming took off 4 bases at V and 1 base at J, with 12 bases between the two ends. The DNA for the CDR3 is TGTGCCAGTAGTACCTTTTGGGGAGGCACAGATACGCAGTATTTT. Translation: CASSTFWGGTDTQYF. The full variable domain, in which reference TRBV19 and TRBJ2-3 provide the parts outside the CDR3, is DGGITQSPKYLFRKEGQNVTLSCEQNLNHDAMYWYRQDPGQGLRLIYYSQIVNDFQKGDIAEGYSVSREKKESFPLTVTSAQKNPTAFYLCASSTFWGGTDTQYFGPGTRLTVL.

V and J are TRBV7-2 and TRBJ2-1, with D hard to call. Germline V gives CDR1 SGHTA, CDR2 FQGNSA. Trimming pared 2 bases from V and 12 bases from J, leaving 14 bases between. The CDR3 length is 13 residues. CDR3 bases: TGTGCCAGCAGCTTACCCGTGCTATTGGGGCAGTTCTTC. Its translation: CASSLPVLLGQFF.

This clonotype has more than one count but fewer than ten. This chain joins TRBV20-1 and TRBJ2-2; TRBD2 aligns across 10 bases. The ends lost 2 bases at V and 7 bases at J; junction bases unmatched: 7. Germline V gene sequence: CDR1 DFQATT, CDR2 SNEGSKA (reference sequence). The CDR3 sequence is 15 residues long. The CDR3 coding sequence is TGCAGTGCTAGACCGAGCGGGAGGGCTGGCGGGGAGCTGTTTTTT. Amino acids: CSARPSGRAGGELFF.

This clonotype counts as medium-sized. This chain links TRBV7-2 with TRBJ2-7; D gene ambiguous. The V and J ends lost 2 bases and 0 bases respectively, with 8 bases between them. There are 14 residues in the CDR3. Germline V gives CDR1 SGHTA, CDR2 FQGNSA. The CDR3 nucleotides are TGTGCCAGCAGCTTACCGGCAGCCTCCTACGAGCAGTACTTC. Amino acids: CASSLPAASYEQYF.

This clonotype appeared a single time. J is TRBJ1-2 and V is TRBV20-1; perhaps TRBD1 as D (5 bases). The CDR3 contains 14 residues. Trimming removed 3 bases at V and 4 bases at J, with 15 bases between. Germline V gene lookup returns CDR1 DFQATT and CDR2 SNEGSKA (reference sequence). The CDR3 loop is CSASGQGSIYGYTF. The CDR3 coding sequence is TGCAGTGCTAGCGGGCAGGGTTCTATCTATGGCTACACCTTC.

This clonotype was seen ten or more times. The chain carries TRBV7-2 and TRBJ2-1; 10 bases align to TRBD1. The CDR3 is made up of 15 amino acids. With V trimmed by 3 bases and J by 3 bases, 2 bases remained unmatched. CDR1 is SGHTA, CDR2 FQGNSA, per germline. The CDR3 DNA sequence: TGTGCCAGCAGCTTCGGACAGGGGGGCTACAATGAGCAGTTCTTC. This encodes CASSFGQGGYNEQFF.